The 13 T cell receptor beta chains listed next were all sequenced from one sample in a study of CXCR3-negative and CXCR3-positive naive CD8 T cells. Findings and limits, study-wide: The study found more hydrophobic TRB CDR3s in CXCR3-positive naive cells than in CXCR3-negative naive cells.

Their specific antigens are unknown. TRB cDNA libraries were made by UMI-labeled 5' RACE. TCRdb re-called the 5' RACE reads and gives one entry per CDR3 protein, without DNA. This sample's table reports over 55,000 distinct CDR3 sequences. Sequencing was performed on naive CXCR3+ CD8+ T cells from blood. The subset: CD45RO-CCR7+CD27+CD95- naive CD8+ T cells expressing CXCR3 (TNR3+). Source of these receptors: a human donor in good health. Some clones in this sample may be carry-over from other donors' samples.

The chain employs TRBV20-1 and TRBJ2-3; TCRdb gives TRBD2 as the D gene, but with no DNA this cannot be confirmed. The CDR3 is made up of 17 amino acids. Germline V gives CDR1 DFQATT, CDR2 SNEGSKA (reference sequence). CDR3 sequence: CSATAPGLAGTTDTQYF.

The rearrangement joins TRBV7-6 to TRBJ1-2; the TRBD1 assignment by TCRdb is unverifiable without DNA. From germline, CDR1 is SGHVS and CDR2 FNYEAQ. The CDR3 is 13 amino acids. The CDR3 sequence is CASSRDTNYGYTF.

The rearrangement links TRBV29-1 to TRBJ2-2; TCRdb calls TRBD2, which cannot be checked without DNA. This CDR3 region has 14 residues. Germline CDR1 SQVTM, CDR2 ANQGSEA. CDR3 residues: CSVRAETDTGELFF.

The chain is built from TRBV6-6 and TRBJ2-5; TCRdb selects TRBD1, and the lack of DNA leaves this call unchecked. This CDR3 is built from 16 residues. The germline CDR1 and CDR2 sequences are MNHNY and SVGAGI (reference sequence). This CDR3 is CASSSLGWGTQETQYF.

The V and J genes are TRBV29-1 and TRBJ2-6; TCRdb proposes TRBD2, but this gene call is untestable without DNA. The germline gives CDR1 SQVTM, CDR2 ANQGSEA. The CDR3 spans 15 residues. The CDR3 spells CSVAGLLSGANVLTF.

The chain links TRBV29-1 to TRBJ2-2; TCRdb picks TRBD1, but there is no DNA to check that call. CDR1 is SQVTM, CDR2 ANQGSEA, per germline. The CDR3 is made up of 12 amino acids. The CDR3 reads CSVAGWSGELFF.

This chain connects TRBV7-9 to TRBJ1-1; as DNA is missing, the TRBD1 call by TCRdb cannot be tested. The germline V gene has CDR1 SEHNR and CDR2 FQNEAQ (reference sequence). This CDR3 contains 15 residues. Here the CDR3 reads CASSGLGLLETEAFF.

The chain has TRBV5-4 and TRBJ2-3. Germline CDR1 is SGHNT and CDR2 is YYREEE (reference sequence). The CDR3 runs 15 residues. CDR3 sequence reads: CASSLAFESTDTQYF.

The chain employs TRBV7-9 and TRBJ2-7. Germline values: CDR1 SEHNR, CDR2 FQNEAQ (reference sequence). The CDR3 runs 12 residues. The chain's CDR3 is CASSHRPDEQYF.

The chain links TRBV7-9 to TRBJ2-7; TCRdb returns TRBD1, unconfirmable since there is no DNA. The CDR3 is 14 amino acids. The V gene's germline CDR1 is SEHNR and CDR2 FQNEAQ (reference sequence). The CDR3 spells CASSRDSNSYELYF.

J is TRBJ2-2 and V is TRBV4-3. Germline V gene sequence: CDR1 LGHNA, CDR2 YSLEER. The CDR3 length is 16 residues. The CDR3 sequence: CASSQDTSSDTGELFF.

J is TRBJ2-7 and V is TRBV20-1. Germline CDR1 reads DFQATT; CDR2 reads SNEGSKA (reference sequence). The CDR3 extends over 13 amino acids. The CDR3 region is CSARSSSSYEQYF.

The chain has TRBV15 and TRBJ2-3; there is no DNA to check the TCRdb D call of TRBD1. The germline V gene encodes CDR1 LNHNV and CDR2 YYDKDF (reference sequence). This CDR3 contains 16 residues. CDR3 protein: CATKHRDSPATDTQYF.